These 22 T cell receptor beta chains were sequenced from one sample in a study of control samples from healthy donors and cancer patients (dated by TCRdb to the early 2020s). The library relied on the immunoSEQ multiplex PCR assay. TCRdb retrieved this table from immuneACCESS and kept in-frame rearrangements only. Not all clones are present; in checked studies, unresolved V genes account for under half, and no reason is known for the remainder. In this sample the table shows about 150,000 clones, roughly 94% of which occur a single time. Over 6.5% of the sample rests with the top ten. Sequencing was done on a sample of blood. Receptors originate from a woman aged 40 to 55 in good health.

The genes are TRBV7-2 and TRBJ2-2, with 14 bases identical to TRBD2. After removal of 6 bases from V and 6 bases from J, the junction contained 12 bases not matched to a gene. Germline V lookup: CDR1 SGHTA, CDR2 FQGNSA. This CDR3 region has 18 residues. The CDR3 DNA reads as TGTGCCAGCAGGCCCCCGGGACTAGCGGGAGTTGGTGCCGGGGAGCTGTTTTTT. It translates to CASRPPGLAGVGAGELFF.

This CDR3 reads CASRGGGNTEAFF. CDR3 nucleotides: TGTGCCAGCAGGGGGGGAGGGAACACTGAAGCTTTCTTT. This rearrangement joins TRBV6-5 to TRBJ1-1, with D perhaps TRBD1 (5 bases). The CDR3 extends over 13 amino acids. V was shortened by 6 bases and J by 1 base, with 9 bases between the two germline ends. The germline CDR1 and CDR2 sequences are MNHEY and SVGAGI.

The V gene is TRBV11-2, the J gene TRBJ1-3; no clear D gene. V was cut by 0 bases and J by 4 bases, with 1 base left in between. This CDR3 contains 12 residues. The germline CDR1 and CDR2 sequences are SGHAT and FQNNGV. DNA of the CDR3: TGTGCCAGCAGCTTAGACGGAAACACCATATATTTT. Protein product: CASSLDGNTIYF.

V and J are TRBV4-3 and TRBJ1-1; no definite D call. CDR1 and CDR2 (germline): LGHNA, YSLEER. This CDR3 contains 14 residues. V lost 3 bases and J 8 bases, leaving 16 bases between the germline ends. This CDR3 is CASSQAIMTDEAFF. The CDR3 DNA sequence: TGCGCCAGCAGCCAGGCAATTATGACCGACGAAGCTTTCTTT.

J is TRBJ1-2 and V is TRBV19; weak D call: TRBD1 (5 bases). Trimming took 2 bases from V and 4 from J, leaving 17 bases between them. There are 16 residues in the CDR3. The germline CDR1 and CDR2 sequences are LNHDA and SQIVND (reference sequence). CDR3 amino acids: CASSITWQGGGYGYTF. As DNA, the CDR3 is TGTGCCAGTAGTATAACTTGGCAGGGTGGAGGCTATGGCTACACCTTC. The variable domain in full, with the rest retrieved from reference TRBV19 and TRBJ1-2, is DGGITQSPKYLFRKEGQNVTLSCEQNLNHDAMYWYRQDPGQGLRLIYYSQIVNDFQKGDIAEGYSVSREKKESFPLTVTSAQKNPTAFYLCASSITWQGGGYGYTFGSGTRLTVV.

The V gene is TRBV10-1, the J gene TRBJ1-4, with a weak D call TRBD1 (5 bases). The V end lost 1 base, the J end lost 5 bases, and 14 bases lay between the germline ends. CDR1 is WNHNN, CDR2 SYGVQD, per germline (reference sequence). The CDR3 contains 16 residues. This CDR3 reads CASSEFRHSGNEKLFF. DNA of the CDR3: TGCGCCAGCAGTGAGTTTCGACATTCAGGGAATGAAAAACTGTTTTTT.

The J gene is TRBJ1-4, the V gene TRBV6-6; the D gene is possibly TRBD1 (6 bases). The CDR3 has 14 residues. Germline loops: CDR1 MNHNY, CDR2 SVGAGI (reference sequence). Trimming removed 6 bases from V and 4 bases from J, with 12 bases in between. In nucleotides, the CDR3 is TGTGCCAGCAGCCAGGAGGACAGTAATGAAAAACTGTTTTTT. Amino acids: CASSQEDSNEKLFF.

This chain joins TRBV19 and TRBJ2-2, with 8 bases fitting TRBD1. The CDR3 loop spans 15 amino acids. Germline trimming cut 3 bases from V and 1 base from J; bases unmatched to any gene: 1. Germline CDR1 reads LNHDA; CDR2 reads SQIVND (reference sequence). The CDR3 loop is CASSIGQGNTGELFF. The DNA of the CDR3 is TGTGCCAGTAGTATTGGACAGGGGAACACCGGGGAGCTGTTTTTT.

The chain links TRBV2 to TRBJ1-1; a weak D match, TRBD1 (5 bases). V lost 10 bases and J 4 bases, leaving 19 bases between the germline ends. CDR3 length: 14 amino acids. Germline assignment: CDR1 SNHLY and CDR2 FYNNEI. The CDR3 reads CATRGASEFTEAFF. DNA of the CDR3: TGTGCCACGAGAGGGGCTTCGGAATTCACTGAAGCTTTCTTT.

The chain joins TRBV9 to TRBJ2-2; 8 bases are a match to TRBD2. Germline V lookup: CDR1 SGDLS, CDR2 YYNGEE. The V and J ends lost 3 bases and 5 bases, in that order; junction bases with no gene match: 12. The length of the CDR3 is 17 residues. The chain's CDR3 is CASSAPRGGAITGELFF. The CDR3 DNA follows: TGTGCCAGCAGCGCCCCCCGGGGGGGGGCAATAACCGGGGAGCTGTTTTTT.

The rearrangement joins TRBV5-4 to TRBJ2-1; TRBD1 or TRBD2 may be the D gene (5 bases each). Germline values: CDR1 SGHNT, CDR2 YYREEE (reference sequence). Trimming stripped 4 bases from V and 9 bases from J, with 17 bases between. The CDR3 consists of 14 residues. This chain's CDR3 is CASSTRDRMVEQFF. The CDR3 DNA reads TGTGCCAGCAGCACCCGGGACCGTATGGTTGAGCAGTTCTTC.

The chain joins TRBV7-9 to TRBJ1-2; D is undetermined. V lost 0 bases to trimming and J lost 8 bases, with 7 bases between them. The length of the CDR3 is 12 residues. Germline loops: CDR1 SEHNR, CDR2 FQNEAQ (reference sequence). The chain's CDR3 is CASSLAAQGYTF. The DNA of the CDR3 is TGTGCCAGCAGCTTAGCGGCCCAGGGCTACACCTTC.

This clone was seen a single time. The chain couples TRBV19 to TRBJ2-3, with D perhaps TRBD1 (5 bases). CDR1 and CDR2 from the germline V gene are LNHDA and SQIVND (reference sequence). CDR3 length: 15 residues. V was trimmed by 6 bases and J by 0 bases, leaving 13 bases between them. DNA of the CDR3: TGTGCCAGTAGGCCTTACAGGTACAGCACAGATACGCAGTATTTT. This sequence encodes CASRPYRYSTDTQYF. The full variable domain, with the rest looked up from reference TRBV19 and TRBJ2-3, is DGGITQSPKYLFRKEGQNVTLSCEQNLNHDAMYWYRQDPGQGLRLIYYSQIVNDFQKGDIAEGYSVSREKKESFPLTVTSAQKNPTAFYLCASRPYRYSTDTQYFGPGTRLTVL.

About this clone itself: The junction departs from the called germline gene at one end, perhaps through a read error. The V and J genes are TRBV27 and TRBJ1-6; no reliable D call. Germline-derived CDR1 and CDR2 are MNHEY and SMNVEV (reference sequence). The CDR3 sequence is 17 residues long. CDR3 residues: CASSLFPGPGYSSPLHF. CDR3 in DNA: TGTGCCAGCAGCCTATTTCCCGGGCCGGGCTATAGTTCACCCCTCCACTTT.

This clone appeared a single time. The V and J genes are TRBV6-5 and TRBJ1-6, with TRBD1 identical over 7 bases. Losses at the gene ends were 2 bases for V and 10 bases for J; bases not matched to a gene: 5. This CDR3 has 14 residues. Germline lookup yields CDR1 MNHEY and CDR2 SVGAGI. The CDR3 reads CASSYRRGRSPLHF. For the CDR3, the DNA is TGTGCCAGCAGTTACCGGAGGGGGCGGTCACCCCTCCACTTT.

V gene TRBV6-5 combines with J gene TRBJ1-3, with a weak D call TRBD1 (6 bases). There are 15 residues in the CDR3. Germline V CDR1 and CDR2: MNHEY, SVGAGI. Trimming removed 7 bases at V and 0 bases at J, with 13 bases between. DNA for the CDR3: TGTGCCAGCATCCGGGACACCTTCTCTGGAAACACCATATATTTT. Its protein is CASIRDTFSGNTIYF.

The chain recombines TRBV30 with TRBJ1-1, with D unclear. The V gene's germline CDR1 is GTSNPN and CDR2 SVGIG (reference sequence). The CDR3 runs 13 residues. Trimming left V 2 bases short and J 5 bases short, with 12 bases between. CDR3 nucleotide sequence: TGTGCCTGGAGTAACACGGGCGCGACTGAAGCTTTCTTT. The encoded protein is CAWSNTGATEAFF.

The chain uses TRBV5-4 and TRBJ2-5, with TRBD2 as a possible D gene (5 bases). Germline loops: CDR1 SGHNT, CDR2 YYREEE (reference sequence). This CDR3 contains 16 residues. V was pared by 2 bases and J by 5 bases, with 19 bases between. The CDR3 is CASSFPGSPREETQYF. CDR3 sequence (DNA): TGTGCCAGCAGCTTCCCGGGATCCCCCCGCGAGGAGACCCAGTACTTC.

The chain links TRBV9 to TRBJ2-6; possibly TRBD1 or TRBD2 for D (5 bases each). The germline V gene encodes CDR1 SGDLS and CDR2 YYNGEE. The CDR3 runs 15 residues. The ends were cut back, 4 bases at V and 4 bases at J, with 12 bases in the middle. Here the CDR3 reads CASSPEGTGANVLTF. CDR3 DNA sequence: TGTGCCAGCAGCCCTGAAGGGACCGGGGCCAACGTCCTGACTTTC.

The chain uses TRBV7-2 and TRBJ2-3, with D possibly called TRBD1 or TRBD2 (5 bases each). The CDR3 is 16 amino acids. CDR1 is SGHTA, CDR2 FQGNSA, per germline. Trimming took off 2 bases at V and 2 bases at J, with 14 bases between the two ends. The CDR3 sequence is CASSLLWAGTTDTQYF. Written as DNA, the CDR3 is TGTGCCAGCAGCTTATTGTGGGCAGGGACCACAGATACGCAGTATTTT.

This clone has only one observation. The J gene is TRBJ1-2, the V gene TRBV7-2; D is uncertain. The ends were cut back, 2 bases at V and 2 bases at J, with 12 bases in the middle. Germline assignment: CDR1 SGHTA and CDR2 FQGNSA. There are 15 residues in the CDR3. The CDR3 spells CASSLLTGSNYGYTF. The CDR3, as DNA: TGTGCCAGCAGCTTACTCACCGGCTCAAACTATGGCTACACCTTC.

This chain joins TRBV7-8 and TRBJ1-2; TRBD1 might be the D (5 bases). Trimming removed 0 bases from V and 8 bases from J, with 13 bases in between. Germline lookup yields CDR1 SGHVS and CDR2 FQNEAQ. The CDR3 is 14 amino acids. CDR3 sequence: CASSLAAGARGYTF. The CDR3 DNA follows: TGTGCCAGCAGCTTAGCGGCCGGGGCTCGAGGCTACACCTTC.